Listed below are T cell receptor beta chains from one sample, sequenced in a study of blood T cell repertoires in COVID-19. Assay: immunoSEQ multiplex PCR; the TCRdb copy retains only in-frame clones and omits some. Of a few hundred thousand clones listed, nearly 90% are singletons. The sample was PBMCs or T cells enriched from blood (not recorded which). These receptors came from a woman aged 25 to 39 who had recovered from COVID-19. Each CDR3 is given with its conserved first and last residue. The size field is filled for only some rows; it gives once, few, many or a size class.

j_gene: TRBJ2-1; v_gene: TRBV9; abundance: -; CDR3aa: CASSSHGGVNEQFF
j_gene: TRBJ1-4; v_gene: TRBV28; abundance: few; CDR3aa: CASSLLVGEKLFF
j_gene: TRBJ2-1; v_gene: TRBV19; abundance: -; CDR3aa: CASSIVGGESYNEQFF
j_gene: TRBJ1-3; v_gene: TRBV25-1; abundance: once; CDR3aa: CASSEVGRGHSGNTIYF
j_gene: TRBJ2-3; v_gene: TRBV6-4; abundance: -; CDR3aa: CASSDSKAGADTQYF
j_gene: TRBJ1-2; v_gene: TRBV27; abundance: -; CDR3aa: CASSPAGGNYGYTF
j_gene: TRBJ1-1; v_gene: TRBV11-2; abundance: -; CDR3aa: CASSAISGGRTEAFF
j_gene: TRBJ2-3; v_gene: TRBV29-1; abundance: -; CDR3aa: CSVSQTDTQYF
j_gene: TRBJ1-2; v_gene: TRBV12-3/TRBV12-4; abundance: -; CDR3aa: CASSLNRVGGYTF
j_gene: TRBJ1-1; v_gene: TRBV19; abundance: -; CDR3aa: CASGSTGTGGSWRTEAFF
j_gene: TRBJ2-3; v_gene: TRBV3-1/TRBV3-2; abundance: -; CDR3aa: CASSPGQAGTYTQYF
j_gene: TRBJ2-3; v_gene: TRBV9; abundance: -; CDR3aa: CASSVAGGSTDTQYF
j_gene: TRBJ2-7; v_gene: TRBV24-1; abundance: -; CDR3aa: CATSDFHRDKLPYEQYF
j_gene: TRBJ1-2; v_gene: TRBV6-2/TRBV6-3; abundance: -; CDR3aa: CASSYDSYYGYTF
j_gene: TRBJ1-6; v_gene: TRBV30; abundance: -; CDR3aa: CAWSVLMTANSPLHF
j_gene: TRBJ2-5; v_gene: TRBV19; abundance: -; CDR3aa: CASSIGLAGGRETQYF
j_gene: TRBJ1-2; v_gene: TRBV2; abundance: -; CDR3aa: CASRGPGTTNGYTF
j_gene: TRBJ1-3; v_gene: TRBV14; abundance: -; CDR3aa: CASSRDLGGGNTIYF
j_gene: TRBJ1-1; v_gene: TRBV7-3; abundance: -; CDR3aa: CASSPGANTEAFF
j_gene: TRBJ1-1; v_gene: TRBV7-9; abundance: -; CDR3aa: CASSHTGGNTEAFF
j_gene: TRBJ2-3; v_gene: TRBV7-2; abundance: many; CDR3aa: CASSLALAGGPGTDTQYF
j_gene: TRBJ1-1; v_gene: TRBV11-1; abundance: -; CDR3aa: CASSPDRIYTEAFF
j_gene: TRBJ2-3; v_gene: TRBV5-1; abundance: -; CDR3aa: CASSLAETSTDTQYF
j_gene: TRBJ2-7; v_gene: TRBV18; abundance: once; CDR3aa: CASSRDGSSYEQYF
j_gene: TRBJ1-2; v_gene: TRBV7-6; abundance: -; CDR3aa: CASSPTGGSRYGYTF
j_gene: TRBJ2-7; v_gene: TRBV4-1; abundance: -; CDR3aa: CASSQERQPSSYEQYF
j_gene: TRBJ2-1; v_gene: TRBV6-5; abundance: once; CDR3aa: CASRDYREGEDEQFF
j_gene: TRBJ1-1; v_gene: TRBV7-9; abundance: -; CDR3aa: CASSLRLGGTTEAFF
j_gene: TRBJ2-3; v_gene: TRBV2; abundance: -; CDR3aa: CATGQGSLAGAGDTQYF
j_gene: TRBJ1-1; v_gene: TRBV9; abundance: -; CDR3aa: CASSTGDVNTEAFF
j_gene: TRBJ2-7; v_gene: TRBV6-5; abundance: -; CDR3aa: CASRGDNEQYF
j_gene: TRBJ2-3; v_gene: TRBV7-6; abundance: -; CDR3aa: CASSKLAGRRLDTQYF
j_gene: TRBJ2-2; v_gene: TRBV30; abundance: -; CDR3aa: CAWSVTRTGPGELFF
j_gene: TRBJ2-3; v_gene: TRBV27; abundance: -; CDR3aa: CASSNRGDTQYF
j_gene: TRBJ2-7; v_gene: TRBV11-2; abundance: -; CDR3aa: CASSFGGGREQYF
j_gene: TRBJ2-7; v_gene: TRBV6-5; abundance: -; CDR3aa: CASSPIGGYEQYF
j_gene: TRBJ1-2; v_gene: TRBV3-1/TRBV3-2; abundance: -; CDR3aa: CASSLKDSYGYTF
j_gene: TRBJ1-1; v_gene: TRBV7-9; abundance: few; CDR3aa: CASSLTGNTEAFF
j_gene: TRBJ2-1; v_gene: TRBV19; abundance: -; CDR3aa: CASTPLGQGANEQFF
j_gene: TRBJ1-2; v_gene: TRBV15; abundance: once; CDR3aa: CATSGRDRGRGGYGYTF
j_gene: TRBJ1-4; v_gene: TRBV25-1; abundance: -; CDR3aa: CASSELGQGANEKLFF
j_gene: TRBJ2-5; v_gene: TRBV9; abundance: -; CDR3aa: CASSVAVEGTGQETQYF
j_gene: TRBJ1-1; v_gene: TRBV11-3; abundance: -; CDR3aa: CASSYTGPNTEAFF
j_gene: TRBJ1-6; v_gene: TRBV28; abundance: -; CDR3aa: CASSPSGPRNSPLHF
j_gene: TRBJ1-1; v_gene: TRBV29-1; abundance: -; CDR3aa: CSVDAPGQGEAFF
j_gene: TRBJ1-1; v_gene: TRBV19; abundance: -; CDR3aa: CASSIYFDTEAFF
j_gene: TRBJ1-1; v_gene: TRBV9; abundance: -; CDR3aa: CASSAQTLNTEAFF
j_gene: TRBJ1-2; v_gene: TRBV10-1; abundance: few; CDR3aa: CASSEPRQGFGYTF
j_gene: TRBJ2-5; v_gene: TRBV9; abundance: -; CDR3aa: CASSVGDSGGAETQYF
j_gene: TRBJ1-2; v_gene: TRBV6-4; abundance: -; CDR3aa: CASSDGTGGSGYTF
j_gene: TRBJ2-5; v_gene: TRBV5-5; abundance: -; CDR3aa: CASSLRQETQYF
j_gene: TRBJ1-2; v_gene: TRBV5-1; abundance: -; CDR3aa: CASSEDSYGYTF
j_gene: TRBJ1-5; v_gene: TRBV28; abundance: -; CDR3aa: CASMGGRNQPQHF
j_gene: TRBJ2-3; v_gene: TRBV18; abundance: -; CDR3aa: CASSTSGGGRDTQYF
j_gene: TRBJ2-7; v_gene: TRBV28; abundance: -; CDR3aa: CASSFRDEQYF
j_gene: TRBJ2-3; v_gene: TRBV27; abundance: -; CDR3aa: CASSSAGGGTDTQYF